These 2 T cell receptor beta chains originate from one sample sequenced in a study of T cells in Graves' hyperthyroidism and ophthalmopathy. The source material, RNA transcripts, was used to amplify TCR beta CDR3 regions. First-round RT-PCR of the TCR CDR3 relied on the HTBI primer set. TCRdb re-derived calls from the multiplex PCR reads in MiXCR, one entry per CDR3 protein. The repertoire holds approximately 520,000 distinct CDR3 sequences, with around 24% as singletons. Sequences were obtained from blood. All receptors come from a woman in her thirties with Graves' ophthalmopathy.

This clonotype came up many times. J is TRBJ1-2 and V is TRBV12-3 or TRBV12-4; the D is unclear. Trimming took 1 base from V and 8 from J, leaving 11 bases between them. This CDR3 is 13 amino acids long. As DNA, the CDR3 is TGTGCCAGCAGTTTAGTCGGTTGGAAAGGCTACACCTTC. This gives the protein CASSLVGWKGYTF.

This clonotype was counted ten times or more. The chain uses TRBV11-2 and TRBJ2-7; tentatively, D is TRBD2 (5 bases). Germline V lookup: CDR1 SGHAT, CDR2 FQNNGV. The CDR3 totals 16 residues. With 2 bases removed from V and 2 bases from J, the gap between germline ends came to 16 bases. This CDR3 is CASSLRRLGGPYEQYF. The CDR3 DNA reads as TGTGCCAGCAGCTTAAGACGTCTGGGCGGGCCCTACGAGCAGTACTTC.